The rows below give T cell receptor beta chains drawn from one sample of a study of blood T cell repertoires in COVID-19. Sequencing was performed with immunoSEQ multiplex PCR; in TCRdb, only in-frame clones are kept and a portion is missing. The sample yields approximately 250,000 clones, about nine tenths seen once. The specimen sequenced was PBMCs or T cells enriched from blood (not recorded which). Receptors originate from a woman aged 25 to 39 with acute COVID-19. CDR3s leave out the opening cysteine and the closing phenylalanine or tryptophan.

cdr3_length j_call v_call cdr3_aa
12 TRBJ1-5 TRBV7-8 ASSPRQGDQPQH
14 TRBJ1-6 TRBV5-4 ASSLERGSYNSPLH
13 TRBJ2-7 TRBV10-1 ASSEGQGAVFEQY
13 TRBJ2-1 TRBV3-1/TRBV3-2 ASSSGTPALDEQF
13 TRBJ2-7 TRBV6-4 ASSVGGRPSYEQY
13 TRBJ2-7 TRBV28 ASRSSSGNDYEQY
10 TRBJ2-7 TRBV16 ASSLAAPQQY
14 TRBJ2-3 TRBV6-1 ASSEYQGSFTDTQY
12 TRBJ2-7 TRBV15 ATSEPGASYEQY
13 TRBJ2-3 TRBV5-4 ASSYGSGATDTQY
14 TRBJ2-2 TRBV6-5 ASSYPADRGTGELF
13 TRBJ2-7 TRBV18 ASSPPMGGLYEQY
13 TRBJ1-1 TRBV7-9 ASSLGQGAVREAF
13 TRBJ1-6 TRBV27 ASSPGTAYNSPLH
13 TRBJ2-3 TRBV5-4 ASSLASSGKVTQY
13 TRBJ1-1 TRBV2 ASTGQGVRNTEAF
11 TRBJ2-7 TRBV5-6 ASSPIRVYEQY
14 TRBJ2-7 TRBV2 ASIPGGQWVVYEQY
12 TRBJ2-7 TRBV21-1 ASSPEQGSYEQY
14 TRBJ2-7 TRBV9 ASSVEAATGTYEQY
16 TRBJ2-5 TRBV15 ATSRDSRTSGLQETQY
15 TRBJ2-5 TRBV21-1 ASSGRTGTSVQETQY
15 TRBJ2-1 TRBV7-8 ASSAALLAGGPGEQF
13 TRBJ1-6 TRBV28 ASSLFSGSRSPLH
14 TRBJ2-2 TRBV18 ASSQGTGANTGELF
17 TRBJ2-2 TRBV6-1 ASSEAPLGVAGGTGELF
15 TRBJ2-3 TRBV27 ASSSITGGETTDTQY
12 TRBJ1-3 TRBV7-8 ASSLVRSGNTIY
13 TRBJ1-5 TRBV3-1/TRBV3-2 ASSPLADNNQPQH
14 TRBJ2-7 TRBV28 ASSLITRGLRVEQY
13 TRBJ2-7 TRBV7-8 ASRPPSESSYEQY
12 TRBJ1-1 TRBV7-9 ASPGDRVRAEAF
14 TRBJ2-5 TRBV5-1 ASSSGSSGFQETQY
15 TRBJ1-1 TRBV18 ASSPPGTGGRFFEAF
14 TRBJ1-1 TRBV5-1 ASSLVVAGMNTEAF
13 TRBJ2-7 TRBV2 ASSEMDEGAYEQY
13 TRBJ2-2 TRBV11-3 ASSSPRENTGELF
12 TRBJ2-1 TRBV24-1 ATSGTSQGGEQF
11 TRBJ1-2 TRBV28 ASSYERDYGYT
12 TRBJ2-1 TRBV6-5 ASRKREDYNEQF
14 TRBJ2-3 TRBV7-2 ASSLGQRGLTDTQY
13 TRBJ2-7 TRBV18 ASSLVGLAVFEQY
12 TRBJ2-5 TRBV5-4 ASSTSGTIETQY
11 TRBJ2-7 TRBV19 ATGTSGSYEQY
13 TRBJ2-7 TRBV7-2 ASSLVLGAGGEQY